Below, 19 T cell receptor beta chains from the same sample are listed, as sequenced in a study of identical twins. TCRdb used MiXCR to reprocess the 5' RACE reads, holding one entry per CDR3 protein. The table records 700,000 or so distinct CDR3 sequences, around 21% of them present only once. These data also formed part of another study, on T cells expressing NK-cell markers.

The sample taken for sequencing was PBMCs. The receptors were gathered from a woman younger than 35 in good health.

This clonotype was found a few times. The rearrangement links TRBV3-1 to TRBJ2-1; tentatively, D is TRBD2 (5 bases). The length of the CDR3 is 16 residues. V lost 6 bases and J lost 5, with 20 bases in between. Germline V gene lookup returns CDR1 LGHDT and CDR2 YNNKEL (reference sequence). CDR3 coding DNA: TGTGCCAGCAGGAGGAGGAGCGGAGGTTCGGACAATGAGCAGTTCTTC. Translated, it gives CASRRRSGGSDNEQFF.

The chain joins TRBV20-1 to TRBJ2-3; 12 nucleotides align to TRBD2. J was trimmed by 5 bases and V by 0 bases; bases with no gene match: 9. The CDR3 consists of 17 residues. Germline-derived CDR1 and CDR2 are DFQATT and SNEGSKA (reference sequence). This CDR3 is CSARDASRLAGVDTQYF. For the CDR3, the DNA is TGCAGTGCTAGAGATGCCTCTCGACTAGCGGGAGTAGATACGCAGTATTTT.

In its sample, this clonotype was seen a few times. Written as DNA, the CDR3 is TGCGCCAGCAGCCATAGCTTTGGGCAGTCCTCCTACGAGCAGTACTTC. It translates to CASSHSFGQSSYEQYF. J is TRBJ2-7 and V is TRBV4-3; D is uncertain. CDR3 length: 16 amino acids. The germline V gene has CDR1 LGHNA and CDR2 YSLEER. V was trimmed by 3 bases and J by 0 bases, leaving 15 bases between them.

The DNA for the CDR3 is TGTGCCAGCACACCCGCCCTAGGGACAGGGAACACTGAAGCTTTCTTT. Residues: CASTPALGTGNTEAFF. The chain couples TRBV6-1 to TRBJ1-1, with 8 bases fitting TRBD1. J lost 1 base, V lost 7 bases, and 11 bases had no gene match. This CDR3 comprises 16 residues. Per the germline V gene, CDR1 is MNHNS and CDR2 is SASEGT.

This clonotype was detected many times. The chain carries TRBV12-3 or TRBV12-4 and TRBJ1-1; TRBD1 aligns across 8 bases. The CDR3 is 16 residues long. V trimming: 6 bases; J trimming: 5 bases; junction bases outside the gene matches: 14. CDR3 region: CASRMGRGLGYTEAFF. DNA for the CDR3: TGTGCCAGCAGAATGGGCAGGGGGCTTGGATATACTGAAGCTTTCTTT.

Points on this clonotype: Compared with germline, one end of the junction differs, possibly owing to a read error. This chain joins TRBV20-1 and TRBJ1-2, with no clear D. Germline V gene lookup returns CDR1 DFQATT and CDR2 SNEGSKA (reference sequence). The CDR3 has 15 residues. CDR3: CSAHTTGGENYGYSF. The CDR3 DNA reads TGCAGTGCTCACACCACCGGCGGGGAAAACTATGGCTACTCCTTC.

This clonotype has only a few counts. The CDR3 DNA sequence: TGCAGTGCCGGGACAGGGAGTATATATGGCTACACCTTC. Its translation: CSAGTGSIYGYTF. V gene TRBV20-1 combines with J gene TRBJ1-2, with 9 bases aligning to TRBD1. Trimming took 6 bases from V and 5 from J; bases not matched to a gene: 7. The CDR3 has 13 residues. CDR1 DFQATT and CDR2 SNEGSKA come from the germline V gene (reference sequence).

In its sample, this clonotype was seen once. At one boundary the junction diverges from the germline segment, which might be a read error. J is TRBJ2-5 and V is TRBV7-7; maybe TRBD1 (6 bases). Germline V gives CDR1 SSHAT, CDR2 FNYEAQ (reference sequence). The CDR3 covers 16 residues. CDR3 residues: CASSPRGQREKETQYF. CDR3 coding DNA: TGTGCTAGCAGCCCCCGTGGACAGCGAGAAAAAGAGACCCAGTACTTC. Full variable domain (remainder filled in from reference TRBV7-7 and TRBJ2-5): GAGVSQSPRYKVTKRGQDVTLRCDPISSHATLYWYQQALGQGPEFLTYFNYEAQPDKSGLPSDRFSAERPEGSISTLTIQRTEQRDSAMYRCASSPRGQREKETQYFGPGTRLLVL.

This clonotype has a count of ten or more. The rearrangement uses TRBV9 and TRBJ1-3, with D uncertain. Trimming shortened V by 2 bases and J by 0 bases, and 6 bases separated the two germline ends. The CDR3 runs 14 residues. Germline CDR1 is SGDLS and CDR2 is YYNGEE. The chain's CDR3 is CASSVTGSGNTIYF. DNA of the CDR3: TGTGCCAGCAGCGTTACGGGCTCTGGAAACACCATATATTTT.

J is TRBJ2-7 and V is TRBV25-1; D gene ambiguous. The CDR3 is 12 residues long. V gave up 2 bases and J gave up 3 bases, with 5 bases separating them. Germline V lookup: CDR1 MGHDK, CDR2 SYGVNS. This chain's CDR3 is CASSEELYEQYF. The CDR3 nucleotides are TGTGCCAGCAGTGAAGAACTCTACGAGCAGTACTTC.

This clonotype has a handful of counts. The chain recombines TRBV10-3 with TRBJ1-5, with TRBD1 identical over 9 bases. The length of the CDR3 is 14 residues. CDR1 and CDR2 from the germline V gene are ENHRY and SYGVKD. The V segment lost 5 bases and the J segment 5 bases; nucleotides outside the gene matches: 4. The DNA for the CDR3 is TGTGCCATCAGTCAGGGACAGGGCGATCAGCCCCAGCATTTT. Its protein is CAISQGQGDQPQHF.

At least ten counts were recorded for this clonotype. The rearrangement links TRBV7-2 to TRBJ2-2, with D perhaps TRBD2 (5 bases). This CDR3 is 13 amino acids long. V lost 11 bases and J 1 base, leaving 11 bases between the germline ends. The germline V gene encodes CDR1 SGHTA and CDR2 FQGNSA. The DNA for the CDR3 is TGTGCCCGCCGCGGACTGAACACCGGGGAGCTGTTTTTT. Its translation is CARRGLNTGELFF.

The CDR3 bases are TGCGCCAGCAGCTTCGTCGGCAGAACCTACGAGCAGTACTTC. Translating gives CASSFVGRTYEQYF. The rearrangement joins TRBV5-1 to TRBJ2-7; D gene uncertain. The CDR3 sequence is 14 residues long. Germline loops: CDR1 SGHRS, CDR2 YFSETQ. Trimming left V 2 bases short and J 2 bases short, with 11 bases between.

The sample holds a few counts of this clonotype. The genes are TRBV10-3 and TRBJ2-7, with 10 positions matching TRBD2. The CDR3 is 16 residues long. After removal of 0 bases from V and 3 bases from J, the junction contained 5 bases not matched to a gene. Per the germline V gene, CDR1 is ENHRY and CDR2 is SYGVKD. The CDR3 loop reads CAISESPAGGIYEQYF. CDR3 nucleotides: TGTGCCATCAGTGAGTCCCCAGCGGGAGGGATCTACGAGCAGTACTTC.

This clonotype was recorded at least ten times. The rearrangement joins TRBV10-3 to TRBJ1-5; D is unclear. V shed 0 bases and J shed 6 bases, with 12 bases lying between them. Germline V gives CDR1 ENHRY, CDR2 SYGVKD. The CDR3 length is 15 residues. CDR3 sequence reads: CAISESPERGQPQHF. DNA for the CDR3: TGTGCCATCAGTGAGTCTCCGGAGCGGGGTCAGCCCCAGCATTTT.

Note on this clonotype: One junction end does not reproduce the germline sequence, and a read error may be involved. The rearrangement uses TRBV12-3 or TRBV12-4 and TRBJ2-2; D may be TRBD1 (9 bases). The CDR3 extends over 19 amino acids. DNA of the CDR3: TGTACCAGCAGTTTAGCGGGATGGACAGGGGCATTGGCCACCGGGGAGCTGTTTTTT. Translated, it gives CTSSLAGWTGALATGELFF.

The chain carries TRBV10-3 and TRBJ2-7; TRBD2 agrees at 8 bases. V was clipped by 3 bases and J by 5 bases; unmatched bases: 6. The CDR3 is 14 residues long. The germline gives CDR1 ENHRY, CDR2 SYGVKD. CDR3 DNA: TGTGCCATCAGTGAAGGTAGCGGGGTCAACGAGCAGTACTTC. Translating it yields CAISEGSGVNEQYF.

DNA for the CDR3: TGCGCCAGCAGCGCAGAAGCGGGCCTTTCCTACGAGCAGTACTTC. As protein: CASSAEAGLSYEQYF. J is TRBJ2-7 and V is TRBV5-1; D is possibly TRBD2 (6 bases). Germline V gene lookup returns CDR1 SGHRS and CDR2 YFSETQ. Between the trimmed V and J ends, which lost 4 bases and 1 base, there was a span of 15 bases. The CDR3 has 15 residues. The full variable domain, in which reference TRBV5-1 and TRBJ2-7 provide the parts outside the CDR3, is KAGVTQTPRYLIKTRGQQVTLSCSPISGHRSVSWYQQTPGQGLQFLFEYFSETQRNKGNFPGRFSGRQFSNSRSEMNVSTLELGDSALYLCASSAEAGLSYEQYFGPGTRLTVT.

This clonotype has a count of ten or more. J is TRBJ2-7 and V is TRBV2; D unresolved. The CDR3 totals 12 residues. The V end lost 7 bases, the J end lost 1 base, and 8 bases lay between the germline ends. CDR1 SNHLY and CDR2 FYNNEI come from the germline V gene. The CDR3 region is CASNRQSYEQYF. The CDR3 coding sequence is TGTGCCAGCAATCGCCAGTCCTACGAGCAGTACTTC.